What follows are 20 T cell receptor beta chains derived from one specimen sequenced in a study of Ad26.COV2.S vaccination and SARS-CoV-2 variants. Sample treatment: around 19 received Ad26.COV2.S at low or high dose, single or two shots; roughly 5 received placebo; per-sample allocation not given. Day 63 after the first vaccine or placebo injection was the time point for sampling. The table came from immunoSEQ multiplex PCR; TCRdb's copy has only in-frame clones and leaves some out. The data contain hundreds of thousands of clones, around 90% of them singletons. The specimen comprised peripheral blood, sampled in a trial of Ad26.COV2.S vaccine versus placebo. The receptors were sampled from a person aged 18 to 59 who received the Ad26.COV2.S COVID-19 vaccine or a placebo.

The count of this clone is one. The chain carries TRBV18 and TRBJ1-1; perhaps TRBD1 as D (5 bases). Germline V gene lookup returns CDR1 KGHSH and CDR2 LQKENI. The CDR3 runs to 14 residues. Between the trimmed V and J ends, which lost 5 bases and 5 bases, there was a span of 15 bases. Here the CDR3 DNA reads TGTGCCAGCTCATGGTCTGGGGAGGGGACTGAAGCTTTCTTT. This gives the protein CASSWSGEGTEAFF.

A single count supports this clone. The CDR3 region has the DNA TGCGCCAGCAGCCAAGATCGGTTTACCTACGAGCAGTACTTC. It encodes CASSQDRFTYEQYF. The chain carries TRBV4-3 and TRBJ2-7; the D is unclear. V shed 0 bases and J shed 2 bases, with 8 bases lying between them. Germline values: CDR1 LGHNA, CDR2 YSLEER. The CDR3 consists of 14 residues.

The chain couples TRBV20-1 to TRBJ1-5; no clear D. V was shortened by 3 bases and J by 2 bases, with 8 bases between the two germline ends. This CDR3 has 13 residues. From germline, CDR1 is DFQATT and CDR2 SNEGSKA (reference sequence). CDR3 amino acids: CSASGDGNQPQHF. The CDR3 DNA sequence: TGCAGTGCTAGTGGGGATGGCAATCAGCCCCAGCATTTT.

The gene calls are TRBV6-5 and TRBJ1-1, with D possibly being TRBD1 (5 bases). Germline lookup yields CDR1 MNHEY and CDR2 SVGAGI. Trimming pared 3 bases from V and 0 bases from J, leaving 11 bases between. The CDR3 consists of 15 residues. The CDR3 region has the DNA TGTGCCAGCAGTTATTTGGGGGGAATGAACACTGAAGCTTTCTTT. Translating it yields CASSYLGGMNTEAFF.

The chain couples TRBV7-9 to TRBJ1-2, with D hard to call. Germline CDR1 is SEHNR and CDR2 is FQNEAQ (reference sequence). The length of the CDR3 is 11 residues. The V gene lost 0 bases and the J gene lost 9 bases, with 5 bases spanning the gap. The CDR3 sequence is CASSLAGSYTF. CDR3 nucleotides: TGTGCCAGCAGCTTAGCGGGGAGCTACACCTTC.

The chain combines TRBV11-2 with TRBJ2-3; TRBD2 matches at 14 bases. The V gene end was trimmed by 5 bases and the J gene end by 4 bases; junction bases not matched to a gene: 8. Germline CDR1 reads SGHAT; CDR2 reads FQNNGV. This CDR3 contains 17 residues. The CDR3 is CASSDRLAGGNSDTQYF. The CDR3 DNA is TGTGCCAGCAGCGACAGACTAGCGGGAGGGAATTCAGATACGCAGTATTTT. Full variable domain (rest looked up from reference TRBV11-2 and TRBJ2-3): EAGVAQSPRYKIIEKRQSVAFWCNPISGHATLYWYQQILGQGPKLLIQFQNNGVVDDSQLPKDRFSAERLKGVDSTLKIQPAKLEDSAVYLCASSDRLAGGNSDTQYFGPGTRLTVL.

Here the CDR3 reads CASSTGRGEQYF. DNA for the CDR3: TGTGCCAGTAGTACTGGACGGGGGGAGCAGTACTTC. The rearrangement links TRBV19 to TRBJ2-7; D is perhaps TRBD2 (6 bases). Germline-derived CDR1 and CDR2 are LNHDA and SQIVND (reference sequence). The germline V and J ends were trimmed by 4 bases and 7 bases, with 11 bases remaining between them. CDR3 length: 12 residues.

The J gene is TRBJ2-7, the V gene TRBV11-2; D gene uncertain. Trimming removed 0 bases at V and 8 bases at J, with 17 bases between. The CDR3 spans 15 residues. From germline, CDR1 is SGHAT and CDR2 FQNNGV. The CDR3 sequence is CASSLEQLYLNKQYF. The CDR3 nucleotides read TGTGCCAGCAGCTTAGAACAACTGTACCTTAACAAGCAGTACTTC.

V gene TRBV11-2 combines with J gene TRBJ2-1; D is undetermined. Per the germline V gene, CDR1 is SGHAT and CDR2 is FQNNGV. The CDR3 has 12 residues. Trimming removed 4 bases from V and 7 bases from J, with 8 bases in between. CDR3 protein: CASSSWGNEQFF. The CDR3 DNA is TGTGCCAGCAGCTCTTGGGGAAATGAGCAGTTCTTC.

This clone has only a few counts. This sequence joins TRBV6-5 and TRBJ2-4, with D unclear. The CDR3 totals 13 residues. The V end lost 6 bases, the J end lost 5 bases, and 11 bases lay between the germline ends. Germline values: CDR1 MNHEY, CDR2 SVGAGI. The CDR3 spells CASSEVAQNIQYF. CDR3 nucleotides: TGTGCCAGCAGCGAGGTCGCGCAAAACATTCAGTACTTC.

As DNA, the CDR3 is TGTGCCATCAGTGAGTCGGACAGGGGGAACACTGAAGCTTTCTTT. Protein: CAISESDRGNTEAFF. The chain combines TRBV10-3 with TRBJ1-1, with 9 bases that match TRBD1. There are 15 residues in the CDR3. With 0 bases clipped from V and 1 base from J, the junction kept 0 bases outside the gene matches. The germline V gene has CDR1 ENHRY and CDR2 SYGVKD.

This clone was counted a single time. The chain has TRBV11-2 and TRBJ2-7; D gene ambiguous. The V end lost 5 bases, the J end lost 6 bases, and 14 bases lay between the germline ends. CDR3 length: 13 amino acids. Per the germline V gene, CDR1 is SGHAT and CDR2 is FQNNGV. Written as DNA, the CDR3 is TGTGCCAGCAGCCCGGGCCTCCTCGGCGAGCAGTACTTC. Translation: CASSPGLLGEQYF.

The chain has TRBV7-8 and TRBJ2-1; D is uncertain. Germline assignment: CDR1 SGHVS and CDR2 FQNEAQ. This CDR3 is 14 amino acids long. Trimming took 5 bases from V and 0 from J, leaving 8 bases between them. CDR3 nucleotide sequence: TGTGCCAGCAGCGCACACAGCTCCTACAATGAGCAGTTCTTC. Its translation is CASSAHSSYNEQFF.

The rearrangement uses TRBV19 and TRBJ2-7, with D perhaps TRBD1 (6 bases). The CDR3 sequence is 13 residues long. CDR1 is LNHDA and CDR2 is SQIVND in the germline V gene (reference sequence). Trimming stripped 3 bases from V and 4 bases from J, with 10 bases between. The CDR3: CASSMARGYEQYF. CDR3 nucleotides: TGTGCCAGTAGTATGGCCAGGGGATACGAGCAGTACTTC.

The chain is built from TRBV28 and TRBJ1-5, with D perhaps matching TRBD1 (6 bases). This CDR3 region has 15 residues. V lost 5 bases and J lost 4, with 15 bases in between. CDR1 and CDR2 from the germline V gene are MDHEN and SYDVKM. The DNA of the CDR3 is TGTGCCAGCAGTCCTTTCAGGGGCCCGAATCAGCCCCAGCATTTT. Protein product: CASSPFRGPNQPQHF.

The chain has TRBV7-2 and TRBJ1-2; unclear D gene. This CDR3 comprises 14 residues. The V end was cut by 2 bases, the J end by 5 bases, with 12 bases between. Germline lookup yields CDR1 SGHTA and CDR2 FQGNSA. CDR3 sequence (DNA): TGTGCCAGCAGCTTAAGGAGAACCGGATATGGCTACACCTTC. Its protein product is CASSLRRTGYGYTF.

The chain is built from TRBV6-2 or TRBV6-3 and TRBJ2-7, with TRBD2 matching 11 bases. Per the germline V gene, CDR1 is MNHEY and CDR2 is SVGEGT. V gave up 5 bases and J gave up 3 bases; unmatched junction bases: 24. The CDR3 has 21 residues. The CDR3 region is CASSLPDRPAGTSGFLYEQYF. The CDR3 DNA is TGTGCCAGCAGTCTCCCGGACAGGCCCGCCGGGACTAGCGGTTTCCTCTACGAGCAGTACTTC.

This clone showed up just a few times. The chain has TRBV7-9 and TRBJ2-3; 8 bases line up with TRBD2. Looked up from germline, CDR1 is SEHNR and CDR2 is FQNEAQ (reference sequence). The CDR3 is made up of 18 amino acids. J was trimmed by 0 bases and V by 1 base; bases with no gene match: 9. Written as DNA, the CDR3 is TGTGCCAGCAGCTTAGGCCAACTAGCGGTCCTAAGCACAGATACGCAGTATTTT. Its translation is CASSLGQLAVLSTDTQYF. Variable domain in full (rest from reference TRBV7-9 and TRBJ2-3): DTGVSQNPRHKITKRGQNVTFRCDPISEHNRLYWYRQTLGQGPEFLTYFQNEAQLEKSRLLSDRFSAERPKGSFSTLEIQRTEQGDSAMYLCASSLGQLAVLSTDTQYFGPGTRLTVL.

The V and J genes are TRBV7-2 and TRBJ1-4, with TRBD1 identical over 8 bases. With 4 bases clipped from V and 8 bases from J, the junction kept 9 bases outside the gene matches. Germline-derived CDR1 and CDR2 are SGHTA and FQGNSA. This CDR3 is built from 15 residues. CDR3: CASSSRQGIQEKLFF. CDR3 sequence (DNA): TGTGCCAGCAGCTCAAGACAGGGGATCCAGGAAAAACTGTTTTTT.

This clone came up many times. The V and J genes are TRBV15 and TRBJ2-7; no clear D gene. Germline assignment: CDR1 LNHNV and CDR2 YYDKDF (reference sequence). The CDR3 consists of 15 residues. Trimming took off 0 bases at V and 2 bases at J, with 11 bases between the two ends. As DNA, the CDR3 is TGTGCCACCAGCAGAGATCGAACAACTACCTACGAGCAGTACTTC. Translated, it gives CATSRDRTTTYEQYF. The whole variable domain, remainder taken from reference TRBV15 and TRBJ2-7, is DAMVIQNPRYQVTQFGKPVTLSCSQTLNHNVMYWYQQKSSQAPKLLFHYYDKDFNNEADTPDNFQSRRPNTSFCFLDIRSPGLGDTAMYLCATSRDRTTTYEQYFGPGTRLTVT.